Listed here is a single T cell receptor beta chain. The antigen is undetermined. Thawed unstimulated PBMCs were FACS-sorted by CD3, CD4 and CD8 into two populations. The CDR3 contains 16 residues. From germline, CDR1 is LGHNA and CDR2 YSLEER. Trimming removed 4 bases from V and 1 base from J, with 13 bases in between. Measured with immunoSEQ multiplex PCR; TCRdb has only the in-frame clones, and not every one. The sample shows tens of thousands of clones, around 84% of them seen only once. This sample is part of a study of T cell clones after liver transplantation. The overall study: As an antigen-independent comparator, third-party-reactive TCRbeta sequences came from pre-transplant mixed lymphocyte reactions. Broader study findings: These preliminary findings come from unstandardized post-transplant sampling times.

The clonotype comes from a human donor who received a liver transplant. The chain couples TRBV4-3 to TRBJ2-2; TRBD2 might be the D (6 bases). The sequences come from CD4+ T cells from blood, collected before liver transplant. The CDR3 loop is CASSPGGRGNTGELFF. The CDR3 region has the DNA TGCGCCAGCAGCCCCGGTGGGCGGGGGAACACCGGGGAGCTGTTTTTT.